The clone carrying this TCR beta chain was seen just once. V was cut by 1 base and J by 8 bases, with 14 bases left in between. Germline CDR1 reads GTSNPN; CDR2 reads SVGIG (reference sequence). The CDR3 has 13 residues. These data are taken from a study of blood T cell repertoires in COVID-19. Assay used: immunoSEQ multiplex PCR; TCRdb lists only in-frame clones, some missing. The sample yields roughly 150,000 clones, 75% to 90% seen once. The sequencing input was PBMCs or T cells enriched from blood (not recorded which). The receptor was isolated from a man in his sixties or seventies who had been exposed to COVID-19. This rearrangement joins TRBV30 to TRBJ1-2; D is ambiguous. DNA for the CDR3: TGTGCCTGGAGTGACCTTCTGACGGGGGGCTACACCTTC. Encoded protein: CAWSDLLTGGYTF.